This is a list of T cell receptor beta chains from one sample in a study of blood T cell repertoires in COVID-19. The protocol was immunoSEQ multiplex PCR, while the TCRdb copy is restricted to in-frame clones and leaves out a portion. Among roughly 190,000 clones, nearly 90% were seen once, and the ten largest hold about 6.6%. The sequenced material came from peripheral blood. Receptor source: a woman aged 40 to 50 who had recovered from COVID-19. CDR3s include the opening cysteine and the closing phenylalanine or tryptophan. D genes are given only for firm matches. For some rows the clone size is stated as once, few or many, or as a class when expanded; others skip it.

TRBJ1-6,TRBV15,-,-,TGTGCCACCAGCAGAGATGACTTAACCCTCCACTTT,CATSRDDLTLHF
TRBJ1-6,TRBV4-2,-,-,TGTGCCAGCAGCCAAGACGGTGGAGGGCGGAATTCACCCCTCCACTTT,CASSQDGGGRNSPLHF
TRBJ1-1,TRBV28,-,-,TGTGCCAGCAGTTCCCTAGCACGATTGAACACTGAAGCTTTCTTT,CASSSLARLNTEAFF
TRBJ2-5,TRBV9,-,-,TGTGCCAGCAGCACTGAGGGCCGGGAGACCCAGTACTTC,CASSTEGRETQYF
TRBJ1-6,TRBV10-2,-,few,TGCGCCAGCAGTGATTCGCCTGGAGCCTATAATTCACCCCTCCACTTT,CASSDSPGAYNSPLHF
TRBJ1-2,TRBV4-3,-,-,TGCGCCAGCAGCCAAGACGCGGCGGGGCAGAGCTATGGCTACACCTTC,CASSQDAAGQSYGYTF
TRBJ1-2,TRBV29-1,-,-,TGCAGCGTGTTACGTCAGTGGGTCGGCGGATCCTATGGCTACACCTTC,CSVLRQWVGGSYGYTF
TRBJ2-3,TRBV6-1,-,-,TGTGCCAGCAGTGAATTGGGGCCCAGCACAGATACGCAGTATTTT,CASSELGPSTDTQYF
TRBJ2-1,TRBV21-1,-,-,TGTGCCAGCAGCAAAGGTGGCAGGGGACCCTACAATGAGCAGTTCTTC,CASSKGGRGPYNEQFF
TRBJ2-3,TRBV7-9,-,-,TGTGCCAGCAGCTTAGGGCGGACTAGCACAGATACGCAGTATTTT,CASSLGRTSTDTQYF
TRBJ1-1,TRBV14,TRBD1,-,TGTGCCAGCAGCCCCCGGACAGGGGCGGGCACTGAAGCTTTCTTT,CASSPRTGAGTEAFF
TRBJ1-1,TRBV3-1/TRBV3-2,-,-,TGTGCCAGCAGCTACCGGGGGGACACTGAAGCTTTCTTT,CASSYRGDTEAFF
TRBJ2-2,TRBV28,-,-,TGTGCCAGCAGTCGACAGCAGAACACCGGGGAGCTGTTTTTT,CASSRQQNTGELFF
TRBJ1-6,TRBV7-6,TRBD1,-,TGTGCCAGCAGCTCCGGGACAGGGGGTTCACCCCTCCACTTT,CASSSGTGGSPLHF
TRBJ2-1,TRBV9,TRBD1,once,TGTGCCAGCAGCTCCGGACAGGGCATCTACAATGAGCAGTTCTTC,CASSSGQGIYNEQFF
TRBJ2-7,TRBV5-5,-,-,TGTGCCAGCAGCTTCCGACAGGAGACCTCCTACGAGCAGTACTTC,CASSFRQETSYEQYF
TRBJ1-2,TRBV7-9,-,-,TGTGCCAGCAGCTTAGTACTATCTAACTATGGCTACACCTTC,CASSLVLSNYGYTF
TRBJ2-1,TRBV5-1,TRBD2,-,TGCGCCAGCAGCACGGGACTAGCGGGGGCGAACAATGAGCAGTTCTTC,CASSTGLAGANNEQFF
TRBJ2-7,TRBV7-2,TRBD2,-,TGTGCCAGCAGCCTAGGGAAGCTAGCGGGAGGCGACGAGCAGTACTTC,CASSLGKLAGGDEQYF
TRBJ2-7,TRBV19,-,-,TGTGCCAGTTCGGGTAGAAACGAGCAGTACTTC,CASSGRNEQYF
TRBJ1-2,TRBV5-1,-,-,TGCGCCAGCAGCTTGTCCTCAGCGAACTATGGCTACACCTTC,CASSLSSANYGYTF
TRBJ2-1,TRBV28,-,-,TGTGCCAGCAGTTTCTCGACTCGGACACCTGAGCAGTTCTTC,CASSFSTRTPEQFF
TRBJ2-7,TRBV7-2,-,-,TGTGCCAGCAGGGCTAGCTCCTACGAGCAGTACTTC,CASRASSYEQYF
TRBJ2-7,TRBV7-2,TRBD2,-,TGTGCCAGCAGCCTGCGACTAGCGGGAGGGGGCGAGCAGTACTTC,CASSLRLAGGGEQYF
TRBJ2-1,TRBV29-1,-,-,TGCAGCGTTGAAGGAGTGGGCGGGATTAGCGAATACAATGAGCAGTTCTTC,CSVEGVGGISEYNEQFF
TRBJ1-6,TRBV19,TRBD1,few,TGTGCCAGTGCGACCCGGGACAGAGATAATTCACCCCTCCACTTT,CASATRDRDNSPLHF
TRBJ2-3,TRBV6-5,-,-,TGTGCCAGCAGTTACAGGGGGACAGATACGCAGTATTTT,CASSYRGTDTQYF
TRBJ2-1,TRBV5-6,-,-,TGTGCCAGCAGCTTAGGAGAAAGGGGATTCTTC,CASSLGERGFF
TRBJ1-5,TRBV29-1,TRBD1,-,TGCAGCGTTGATACCGGGACAGGGAACAATCAGCCCCAGCATTTT,CSVDTGTGNNQPQHF
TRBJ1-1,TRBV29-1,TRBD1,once,TGCAGCGTCGGACAGGGGATATCGAACACTGAAGCTTTCTTT,CSVGQGISNTEAFF
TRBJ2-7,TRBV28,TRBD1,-,TGTGCCAGCAGTGTAGGTTACAGGACAGGGGGATACGAGCAGTACTTC,CASSVGYRTGGYEQYF
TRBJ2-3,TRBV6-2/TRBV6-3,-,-,TGTGCCAGCAGTTATGGACTGAGCACAGATACGCAGTATTTT,CASSYGLSTDTQYF
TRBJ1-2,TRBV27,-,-,TGTGCCAGCCGCCTCGGGACATACGCTAACTATGGCTACACCTTC,CASRLGTYANYGYTF
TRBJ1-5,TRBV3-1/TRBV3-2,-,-,TGTGCCAGCAGTCCAGACAGAACCAATCAGCCCCAGCATTTT,CASSPDRTNQPQHF
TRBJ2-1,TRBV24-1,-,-,TGTGCCACCAGTGATCACAGGACAGCATACAATGAGCAGTTCTTC,CATSDHRTAYNEQFF
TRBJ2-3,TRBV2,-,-,TGTGCCAGCAGTGGACAGATTAGAGATACGCAGTATTTT,CASSGQIRDTQYF
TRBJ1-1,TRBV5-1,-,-,TGCGCCAGCAGCTTGTCAGCCAGGAGGGGAACTGAAGCTTTCTTT,CASSLSARRGTEAFF
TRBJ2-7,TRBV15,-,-,TGTGCCACCAGCAGAGACCCCGGGGTATCCTACGAGCAGTACTTC,CATSRDPGVSYEQYF
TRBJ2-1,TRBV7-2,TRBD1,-,TGTGCCAGCAGCCCCGGGACAGGCTACAATGAGCAGTTCTTC,CASSPGTGYNEQFF
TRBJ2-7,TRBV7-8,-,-,TGTGCCAGCAGCTTGGCCGGCCGGGGGTACGAGCAGTACTTC,CASSLAGRGYEQYF
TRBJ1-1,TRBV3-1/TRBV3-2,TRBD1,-,TGTGCCAGCAGCCAAGAGGGACAGCAGGTATCTGAAGCTTTCTTT,CASSQEGQQVSEAFF
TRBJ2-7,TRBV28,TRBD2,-,TGTGCCAGCACCCGAGGGGCGGGGGCCTACGAGCAGTACTTC,CASTRGAGAYEQYF
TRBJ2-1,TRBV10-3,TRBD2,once,TGTGCCATCAGTGAGGGGACTAGCAGGAACAATGAGCAGTTCTTC,CAISEGTSRNNEQFF
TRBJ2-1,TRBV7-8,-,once,TGTGCCAGCAGCGTAACCCCGGGATTAGGCAATGAGCAGTTCTTC,CASSVTPGLGNEQFF
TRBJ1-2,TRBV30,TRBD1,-,TGTGCCTGGAGTGCACAGGGGATCGGTGGCTACACCTTC,CAWSAQGIGGYTF
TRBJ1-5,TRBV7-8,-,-,TGTGCCAGCAGCGCAGGCCAATACAAGGGAGCCGCCCACCTTGATAGCAATCAGCCCCAGCATTTT,CASSAGQYKGAAHLDSNQPQHF
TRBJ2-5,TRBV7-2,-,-,TGTGCCAGCAGCTTAGCGGGAGTTAGGGAGACCCAGTACTTC,CASSLAGVRETQYF
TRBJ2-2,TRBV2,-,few,TGTGCCAGCAGTCTCAACTCGAATACCGGGGAGCTGTTTTTT,CASSLNSNTGELFF
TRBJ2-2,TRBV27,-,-,TGTGCCAGCACGGGCACCGGGGAGCTGTTTTTT,CASTGTGELFF
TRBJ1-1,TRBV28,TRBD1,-,TGTGCCAGCAGTTTCTCGGACAGGGGGCTCGTTGAAGCTTTCTTT,CASSFSDRGLVEAFF
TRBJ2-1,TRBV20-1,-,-,TGCAGTGCTAGTGTTTCCCCAGACAATGAGCAGTTCTTC,CSASVSPDNEQFF
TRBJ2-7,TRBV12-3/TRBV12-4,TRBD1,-,TGTGCCAGCAGACAGGGGGCTAACGAGCAGTACTTC,CASRQGANEQYF
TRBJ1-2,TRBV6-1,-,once,TGTGCCAGCAGTGAAGGCACAGGCTATGGCTACACCTTC,CASSEGTGYGYTF
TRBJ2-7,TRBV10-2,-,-,TGCGCCAGCAGTGAATTGGGGCAGGGTTCCTACGAGCAGTACTTC,CASSELGQGSYEQYF